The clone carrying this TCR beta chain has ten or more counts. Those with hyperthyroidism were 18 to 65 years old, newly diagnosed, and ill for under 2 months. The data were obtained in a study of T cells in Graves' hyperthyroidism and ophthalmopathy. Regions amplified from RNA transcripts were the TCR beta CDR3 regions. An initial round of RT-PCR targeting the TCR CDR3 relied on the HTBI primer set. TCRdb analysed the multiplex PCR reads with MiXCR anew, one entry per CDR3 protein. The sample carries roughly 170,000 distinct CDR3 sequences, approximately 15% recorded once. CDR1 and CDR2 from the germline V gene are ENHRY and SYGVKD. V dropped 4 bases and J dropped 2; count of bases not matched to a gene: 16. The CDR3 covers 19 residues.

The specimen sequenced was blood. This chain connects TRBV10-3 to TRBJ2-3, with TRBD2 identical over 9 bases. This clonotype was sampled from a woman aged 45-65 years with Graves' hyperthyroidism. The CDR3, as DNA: TGTGCCATCAGTGCGTCGGTAGCGGGGGCCACTTCCAACACAGATACGCAGTATTTT. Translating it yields CAISASVAGATSNTDTQYF.